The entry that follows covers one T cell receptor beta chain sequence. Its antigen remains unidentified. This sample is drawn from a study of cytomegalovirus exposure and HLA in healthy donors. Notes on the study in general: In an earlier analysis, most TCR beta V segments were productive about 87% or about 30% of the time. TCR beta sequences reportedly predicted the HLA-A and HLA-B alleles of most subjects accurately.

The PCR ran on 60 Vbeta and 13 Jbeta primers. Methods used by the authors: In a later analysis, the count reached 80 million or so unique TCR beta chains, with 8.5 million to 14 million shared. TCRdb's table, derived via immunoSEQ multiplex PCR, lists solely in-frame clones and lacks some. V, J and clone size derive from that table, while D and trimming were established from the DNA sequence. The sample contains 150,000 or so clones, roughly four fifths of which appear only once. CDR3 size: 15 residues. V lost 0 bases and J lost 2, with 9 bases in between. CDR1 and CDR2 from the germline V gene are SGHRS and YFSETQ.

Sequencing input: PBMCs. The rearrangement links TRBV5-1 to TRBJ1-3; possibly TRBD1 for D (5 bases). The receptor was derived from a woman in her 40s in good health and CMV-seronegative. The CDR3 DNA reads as TGCGCCAGCAGCTTGGCTTCAGGGACTGGAAACACCATATATTTT. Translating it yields CASSLASGTGNTIYF.